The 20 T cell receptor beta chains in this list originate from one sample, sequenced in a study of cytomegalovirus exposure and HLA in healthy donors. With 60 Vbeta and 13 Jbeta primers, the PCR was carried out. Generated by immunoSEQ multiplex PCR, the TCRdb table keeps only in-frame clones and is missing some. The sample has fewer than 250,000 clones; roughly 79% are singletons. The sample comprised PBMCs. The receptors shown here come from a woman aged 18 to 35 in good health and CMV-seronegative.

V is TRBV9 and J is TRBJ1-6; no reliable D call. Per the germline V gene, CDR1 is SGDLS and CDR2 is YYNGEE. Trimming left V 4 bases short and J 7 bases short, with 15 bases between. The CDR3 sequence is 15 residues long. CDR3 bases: TGTGCCAGCAGCCCCCGCCAGGTTGAAAATTCACCCCTCCACTTT. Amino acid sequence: CASSPRQVENSPLHF.

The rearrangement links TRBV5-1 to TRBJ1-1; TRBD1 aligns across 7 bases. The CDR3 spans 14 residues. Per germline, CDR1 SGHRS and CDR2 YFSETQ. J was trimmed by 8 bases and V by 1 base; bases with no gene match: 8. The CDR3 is CASSLRDSWTEAFF. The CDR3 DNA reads TGCGCCAGCAGCTTGCGGGACAGCTGGACCGAAGCTTTCTTT.

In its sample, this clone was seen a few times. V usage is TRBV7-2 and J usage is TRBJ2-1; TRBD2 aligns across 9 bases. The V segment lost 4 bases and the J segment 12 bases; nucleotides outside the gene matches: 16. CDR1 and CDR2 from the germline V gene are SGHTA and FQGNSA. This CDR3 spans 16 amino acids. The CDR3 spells CASSSVGLATPKGQFF. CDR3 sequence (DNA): TGTGCCAGCAGCTCCGTAGGACTAGCGACACCTAAGGGGCAGTTCTTC.

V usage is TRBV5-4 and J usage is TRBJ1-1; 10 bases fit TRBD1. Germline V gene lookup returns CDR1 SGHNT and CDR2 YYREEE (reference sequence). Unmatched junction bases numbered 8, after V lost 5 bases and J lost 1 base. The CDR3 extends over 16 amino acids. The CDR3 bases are TGTGCCAGCAGGGCACCGGGACAGGGGACGAACACTGAAGCTTTCTTT. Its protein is CASRAPGQGTNTEAFF.

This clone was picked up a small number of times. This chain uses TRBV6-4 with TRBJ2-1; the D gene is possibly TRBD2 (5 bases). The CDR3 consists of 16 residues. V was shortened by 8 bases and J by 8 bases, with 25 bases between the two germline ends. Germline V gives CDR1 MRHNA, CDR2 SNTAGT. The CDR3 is CASPESMRARVDEQFF. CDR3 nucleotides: TGTGCCAGCCCGGAGAGTATGCGGGCCCGAGTGGATGAGCAGTTCTTC.

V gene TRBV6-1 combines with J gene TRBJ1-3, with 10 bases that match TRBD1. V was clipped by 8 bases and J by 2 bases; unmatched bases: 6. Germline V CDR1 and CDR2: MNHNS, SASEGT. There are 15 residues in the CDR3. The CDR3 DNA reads TGTGCCAGCGGCGACAGGGGGCGAACTGGAAACACCATATATTTT. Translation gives CASGDRGRTGNTIYF.

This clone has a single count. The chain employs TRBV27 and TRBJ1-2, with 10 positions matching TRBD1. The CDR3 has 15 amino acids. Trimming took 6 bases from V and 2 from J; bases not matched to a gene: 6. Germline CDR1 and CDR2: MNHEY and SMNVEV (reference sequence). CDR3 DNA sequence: TGTGCCAGCAGGGCCCCGGGACAGGGGAACTATGGCTACACCTTC. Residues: CASRAPGQGNYGYTF.

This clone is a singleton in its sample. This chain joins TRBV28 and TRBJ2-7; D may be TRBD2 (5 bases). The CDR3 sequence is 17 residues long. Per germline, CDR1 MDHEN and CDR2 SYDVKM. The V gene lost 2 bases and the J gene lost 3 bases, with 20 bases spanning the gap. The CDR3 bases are TGTGCCAGCAGTTTAGTAATTTTCGGACTGCAGAGCTACGAGCAGTACTTC. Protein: CASSLVIFGLQSYEQYF.

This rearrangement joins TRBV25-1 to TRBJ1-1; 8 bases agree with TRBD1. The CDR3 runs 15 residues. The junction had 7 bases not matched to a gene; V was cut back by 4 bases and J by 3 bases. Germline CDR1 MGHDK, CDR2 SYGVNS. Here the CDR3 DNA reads TGTGCCAGCAGTGTTACCGGGACAGGCGACACTGAAGCTTTCTTT. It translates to CASSVTGTGDTEAFF. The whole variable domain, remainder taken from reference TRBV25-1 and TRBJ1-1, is EADIYQTPRYLVIGTGKKITLECSQTMGHDKMYWYQQDPGMELHLIHYSYGVNSTEKGDLSSESTVSRIRTEHFPLTLESARPSHTSQYLCASSVTGTGDTEAFFGQGTRLTVV.

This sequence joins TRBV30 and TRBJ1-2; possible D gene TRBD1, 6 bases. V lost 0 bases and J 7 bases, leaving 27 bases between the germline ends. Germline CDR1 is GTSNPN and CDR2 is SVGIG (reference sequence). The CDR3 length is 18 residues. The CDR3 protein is CAWSVNRHRDVEVRGYTF. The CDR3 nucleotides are TGTGCCTGGAGTGTAAATAGGCACAGGGACGTCGAGGTGCGTGGCTACACCTTC.

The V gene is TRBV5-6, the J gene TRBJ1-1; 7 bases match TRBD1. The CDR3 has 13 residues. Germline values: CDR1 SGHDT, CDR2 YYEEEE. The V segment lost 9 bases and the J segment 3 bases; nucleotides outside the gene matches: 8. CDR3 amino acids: CATRQGGDTEAFF. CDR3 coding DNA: TGTGCCACCAGACAGGGAGGGGACACTGAAGCTTTCTTT.

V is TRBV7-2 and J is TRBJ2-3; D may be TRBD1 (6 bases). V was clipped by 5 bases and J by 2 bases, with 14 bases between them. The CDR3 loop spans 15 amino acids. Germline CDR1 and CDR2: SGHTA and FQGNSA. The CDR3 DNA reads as TGTGCCAGCAGCGACACAGGGCGGGTCACAGATACGCAGTATTTT. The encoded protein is CASSDTGRVTDTQYF. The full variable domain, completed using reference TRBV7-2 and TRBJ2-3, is GAGVSQSPSNKVTEKGKDVELRCDPISGHTALYWYRQSLGQGLEFLIYFQGNSAPDKSGLPSDRFSAERTGGSVSTLTIQRTQQEDSAVYLCASSDTGRVTDTQYFGPGTRLTVL.

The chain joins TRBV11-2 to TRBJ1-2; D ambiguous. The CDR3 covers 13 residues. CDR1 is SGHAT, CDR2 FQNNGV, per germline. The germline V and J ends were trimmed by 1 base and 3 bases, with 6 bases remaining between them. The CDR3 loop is CASSLGTDYGYTF. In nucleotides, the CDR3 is TGTGCCAGCAGCTTAGGCACGGACTATGGCTACACCTTC.

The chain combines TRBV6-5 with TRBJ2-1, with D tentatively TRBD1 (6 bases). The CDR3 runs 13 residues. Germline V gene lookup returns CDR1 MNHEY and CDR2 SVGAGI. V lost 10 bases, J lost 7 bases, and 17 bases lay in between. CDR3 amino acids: CATRGGSSNEQFF. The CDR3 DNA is TGTGCCACCAGAGGGGGTTCTAGTAATGAGCAGTTCTTC.

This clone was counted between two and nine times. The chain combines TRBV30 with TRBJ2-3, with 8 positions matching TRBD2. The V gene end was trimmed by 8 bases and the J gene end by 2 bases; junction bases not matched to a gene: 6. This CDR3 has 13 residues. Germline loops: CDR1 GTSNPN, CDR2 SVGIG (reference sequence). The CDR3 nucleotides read TGTGCCCGAGCGGGAGTTAACACAGATACGCAGTATTTT. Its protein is CARAGVNTDTQYF.

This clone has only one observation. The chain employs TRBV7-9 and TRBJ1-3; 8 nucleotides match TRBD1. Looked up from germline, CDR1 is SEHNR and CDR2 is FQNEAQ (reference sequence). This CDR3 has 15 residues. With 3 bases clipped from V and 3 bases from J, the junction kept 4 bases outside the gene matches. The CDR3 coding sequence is TGTGCCAGCAGCTTGACAGGGGAGCGTGGAAACACCATATATTTT. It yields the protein CASSLTGERGNTIYF.

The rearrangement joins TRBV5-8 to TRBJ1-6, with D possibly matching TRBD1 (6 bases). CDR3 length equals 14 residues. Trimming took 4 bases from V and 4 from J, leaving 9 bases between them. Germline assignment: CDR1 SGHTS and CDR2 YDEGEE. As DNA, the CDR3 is TGTGCCAGCAGCACCGGACAGTATAATTCACCCCTCCACTTT. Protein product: CASSTGQYNSPLHF.

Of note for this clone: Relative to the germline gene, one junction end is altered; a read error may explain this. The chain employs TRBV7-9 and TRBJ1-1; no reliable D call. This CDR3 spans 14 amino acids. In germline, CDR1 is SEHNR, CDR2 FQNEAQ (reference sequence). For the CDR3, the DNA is TGTTCCAGCAGCTTAGATTTCAAGAACACTGAAGCTTTCTTT. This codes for CSSSLDFKNTEAFF.

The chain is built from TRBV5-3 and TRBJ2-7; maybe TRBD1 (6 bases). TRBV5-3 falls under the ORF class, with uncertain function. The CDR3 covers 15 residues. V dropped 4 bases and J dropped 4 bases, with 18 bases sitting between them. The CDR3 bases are TGTGCCAGAAGCGCCCCGGACAGAAAAGATTACGAGCAGTACTTC. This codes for CARSAPDRKDYEQYF.

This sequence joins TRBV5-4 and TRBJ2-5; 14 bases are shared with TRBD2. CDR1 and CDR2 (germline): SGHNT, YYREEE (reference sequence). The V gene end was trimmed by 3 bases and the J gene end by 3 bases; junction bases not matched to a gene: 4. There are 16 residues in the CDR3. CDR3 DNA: TGTGCCAGCAGCTCGGGGACTAGCGGGAGAGAAGAGACCCAGTACTTC. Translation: CASSSGTSGREETQYF.